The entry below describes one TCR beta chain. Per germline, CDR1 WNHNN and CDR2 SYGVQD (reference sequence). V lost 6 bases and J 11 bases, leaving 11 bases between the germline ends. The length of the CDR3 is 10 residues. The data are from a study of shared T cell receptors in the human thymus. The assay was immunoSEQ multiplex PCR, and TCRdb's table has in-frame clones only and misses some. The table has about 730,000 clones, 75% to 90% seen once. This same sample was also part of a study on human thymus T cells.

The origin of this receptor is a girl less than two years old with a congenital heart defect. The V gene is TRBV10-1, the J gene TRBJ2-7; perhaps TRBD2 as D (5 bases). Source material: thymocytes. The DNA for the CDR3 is TGCGCCAGCAGGACACTGAGGGAGTACTTC. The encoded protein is CASRTLREYF.